The subject of this entry is one T cell receptor beta chain. The sample belongs to a study of T cell responses to AZD1222 COVID-19 vaccine. Pooled in the analysis were second doses at about 4 or about 12 weeks. The CDR3 sequence is 15 residues long. V lost 3 bases to trimming and J lost 2 bases, with 13 bases between them. Germline V gene lookup returns CDR1 MGHDK and CDR2 SYGVNS. Sequenced by immunoSEQ multiplex PCR; TCRdb stores in-frame clones only, minus some. The sample gives 110,000 or so clones, around 87% of which show up once; about 4% is in the top ten. The sequenced sample was peripheral blood, obtained 28 days after the second AZD1222 dose. The chain uses TRBV25-1 and TRBJ2-5; D gene unclear. This sequence was found in an adult who received the AZD1222 COVID-19 vaccine. DNA of the CDR3: TGTGCCAGCAGTGATGCGCAAGGCCCGCAAGAGACCCAGTACTTC. As protein: CASSDAQGPQETQYF.